This T cell receptor beta chain was found in a study of neurological immune-mediated disorders. Study outcomes and limitations: Phylogenetic analysis grouped 18 of 34 multiple sclerosis patients' repertoires together, suggesting a possible repertoire signature. Private repertoires in all groups were suggested by the absence of shared CDR3 amino acid sequences among expanded clones across subjects.

Synthesis of cDNA used 5'RACE (with 10-nucleotide random UMIs). TCRdb redid the calling of the 5' RACE reads with MiXCR, one entry per CDR3 protein. The sample lists about 81,000 distinct CDR3 sequences; 4.3% were seen once. Time point specified: longitudinal time-point 3. The unsorted libraries had their origin in 2 million PBMCs stored at -80 C. Points on this clonotype: Its target is not known.

Germline V gives CDR1 MNHEY, CDR2 SMNVEV (reference sequence). The CDR3 is 13 amino acids. The V end was cut by 6 bases, the J end by 8 bases, with 16 bases between. The J gene is TRBJ1-1, the V gene TRBV27; D remains ambiguous. Sequenced input: PBMCs. This receptor was obtained from a woman between 55 and 75 years old with multiple sclerosis. The CDR3 spells CASSSQGVSEAFF. The CDR3 DNA follows: TGTGCCAGCAGCTCCCAAGGTGTCAGCGAAGCTTTCTTT.